Sequencing of this TCR beta chain was carried out in a study of blood T cell repertoires in COVID-19. In the original processing: Estimated nucleated cell counts came from reference gene primer amplification. Sequenced by immunoSEQ multiplex PCR; TCRdb stores in-frame clones only, minus some. V and J calls and clone size follow that table, whereas D and trimming were derived from the DNA. The sample contains about 190,000 clones, approximately 84% of which appear only once. The V and J ends lost 0 bases and 0 bases respectively, with 11 bases between them. CDR3 length equals 16 residues. Germline assignment: CDR1 MNHNS and CDR2 SASEGT.

The V call is TRBV6-1, the J call TRBJ1-1; D not certain. The sequence was obtained from a woman younger than 45 who had recovered from COVID-19. Sequencing was carried out using PBMCs or T cells enriched from blood (not recorded which). CDR3 sequence reads: CASSEAVGRMNTEAFF. In DNA form, the CDR3 reads TGTGCCAGCAGTGAAGCGGTTGGGAGAATGAACACTGAAGCTTTCTTT.